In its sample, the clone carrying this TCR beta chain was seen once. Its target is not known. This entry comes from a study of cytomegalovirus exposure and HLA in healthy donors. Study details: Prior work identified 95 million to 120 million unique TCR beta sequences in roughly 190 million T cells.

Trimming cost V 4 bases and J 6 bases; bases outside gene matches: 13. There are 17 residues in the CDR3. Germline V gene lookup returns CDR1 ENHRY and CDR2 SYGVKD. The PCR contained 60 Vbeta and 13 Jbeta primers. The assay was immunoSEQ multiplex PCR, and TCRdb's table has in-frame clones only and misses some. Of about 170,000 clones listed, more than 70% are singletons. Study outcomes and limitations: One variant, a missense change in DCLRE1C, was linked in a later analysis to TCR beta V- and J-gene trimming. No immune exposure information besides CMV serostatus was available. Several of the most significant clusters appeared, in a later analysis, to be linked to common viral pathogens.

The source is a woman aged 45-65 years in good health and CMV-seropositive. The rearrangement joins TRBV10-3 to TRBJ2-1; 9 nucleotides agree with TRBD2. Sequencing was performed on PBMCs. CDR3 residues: CAISGSSGDQQGNEQFF. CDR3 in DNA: TGTGCCATCAGTGGATCTAGCGGGGACCAACAGGGCAATGAGCAGTTCTTC.